This TCR beta chain was documented in a study of OX40 agonist ivuxolimab in advanced cancers. Whole-study context: All patients had ivuxolimab intravenously every 2 weeks at 0.01 to 10 mg/kg.

On this clone itself: The antigen is not known.

Clones were sequenced by immunoSEQ multiplex PCR, and TCRdb holds only the in-frame ones, with some missing. The repertoire holds some 64,000 clones, approximately 85% seen once, with roughly 9.2% in the top ten. Looked up from germline, CDR1 is SNHLY and CDR2 is FYNNEI. This CDR3 contains 12 residues. Losses at the gene ends were 6 bases for V and 5 bases for J; bases not matched to a gene: 3. Study results and caveats: Both blood CD4+ and CD8+ T cells showed clonal growth by week 6 at 0.1 to 3.0 mg/kg.

The material was CD4+ or CD8+ T cells sorted from blood, obtained in a trial of the OX40 agonist ivuxolimab. The chain recombines TRBV2 with TRBJ2-7; 8 bases are a match to TRBD1. This TCR derives from an adult with an advanced solid tumor such as melanoma, head and neck, liver or kidney cancer. Here the CDR3 reads CASRAGGDEQYF. The CDR3 DNA reads as TGTGCCAGCAGGGCAGGGGGCGACGAGCAGTACTTC.